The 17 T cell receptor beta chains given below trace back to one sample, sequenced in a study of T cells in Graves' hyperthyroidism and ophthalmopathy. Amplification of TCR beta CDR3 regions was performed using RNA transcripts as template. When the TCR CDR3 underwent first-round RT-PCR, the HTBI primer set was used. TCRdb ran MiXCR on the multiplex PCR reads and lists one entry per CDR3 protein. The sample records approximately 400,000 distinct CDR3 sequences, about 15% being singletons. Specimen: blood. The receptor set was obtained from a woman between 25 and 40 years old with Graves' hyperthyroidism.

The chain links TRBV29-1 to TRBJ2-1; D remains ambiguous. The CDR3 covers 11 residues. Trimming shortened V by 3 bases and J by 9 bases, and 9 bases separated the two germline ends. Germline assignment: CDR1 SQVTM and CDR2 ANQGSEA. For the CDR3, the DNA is TGCAGCGTTGACCCTGTGGGTGAGCAGTTCTTC. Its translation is CSVDPVGEQFF.

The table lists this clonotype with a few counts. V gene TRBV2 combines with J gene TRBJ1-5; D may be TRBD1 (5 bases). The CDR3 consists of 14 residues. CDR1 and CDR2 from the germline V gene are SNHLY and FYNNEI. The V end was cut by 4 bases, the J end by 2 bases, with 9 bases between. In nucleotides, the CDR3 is TGTGCCAGCAGTGCGGGACCAGGCAATCAGCCCCAGCATTTT. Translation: CASSAGPGNQPQHF.

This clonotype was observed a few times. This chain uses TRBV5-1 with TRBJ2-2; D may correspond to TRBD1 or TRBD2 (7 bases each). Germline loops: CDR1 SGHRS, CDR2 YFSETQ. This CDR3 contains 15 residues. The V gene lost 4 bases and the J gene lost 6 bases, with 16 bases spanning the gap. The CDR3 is CASSQGGGFAGELFF. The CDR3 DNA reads TGCGCCAGCAGCCAGGGAGGGGGCTTCGCCGGGGAGCTGTTTTTT.

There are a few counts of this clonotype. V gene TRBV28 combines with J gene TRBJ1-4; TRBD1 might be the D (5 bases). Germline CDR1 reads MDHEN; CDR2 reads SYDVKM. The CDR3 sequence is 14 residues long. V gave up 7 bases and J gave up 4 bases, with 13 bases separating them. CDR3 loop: CASTPGGDNEKLFF. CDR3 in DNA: TGTGCCAGCACTCCCGGGGGGGATAATGAAAAACTGTTTTTT.

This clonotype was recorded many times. The CDR3 loop reads CASSFSPGLRGTEAFF. The CDR3 DNA reads TGTGCCAGCAGTTTCTCGCCGGGACTACGAGGGACTGAAGCTTTCTTT. V and J are TRBV12-3 or TRBV12-4 and TRBJ1-1; maybe TRBD1 (5 bases). This CDR3 comprises 16 residues. The V gene lost 3 bases and the J gene lost 5 bases, with 19 bases spanning the gap.

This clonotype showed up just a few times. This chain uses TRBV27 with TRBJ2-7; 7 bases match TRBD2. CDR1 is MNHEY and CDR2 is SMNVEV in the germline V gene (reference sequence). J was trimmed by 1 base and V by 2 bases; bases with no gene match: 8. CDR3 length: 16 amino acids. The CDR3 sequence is CASSLGRGESSYEQYF. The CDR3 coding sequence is TGTGCCAGCAGTTTAGGTCGGGGGGAAAGTTCCTACGAGCAGTACTTC.

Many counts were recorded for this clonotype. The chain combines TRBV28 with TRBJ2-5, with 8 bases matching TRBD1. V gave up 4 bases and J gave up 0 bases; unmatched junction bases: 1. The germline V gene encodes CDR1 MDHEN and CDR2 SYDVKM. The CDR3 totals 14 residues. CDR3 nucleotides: TGTGCCAGCAGTTCGGGACAGGACCAAGAGACCCAGTACTTC. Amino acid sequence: CASSSGQDQETQYF.

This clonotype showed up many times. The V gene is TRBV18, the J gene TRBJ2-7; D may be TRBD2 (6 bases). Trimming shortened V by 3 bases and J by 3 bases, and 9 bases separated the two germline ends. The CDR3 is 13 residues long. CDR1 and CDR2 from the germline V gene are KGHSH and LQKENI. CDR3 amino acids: CASSPGSNYEQYF. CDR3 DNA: TGTGCCAGCTCACCCGGGAGCAACTACGAGCAGTACTTC. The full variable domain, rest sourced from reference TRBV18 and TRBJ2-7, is NAGVMQNPRHLVRRRGQEARLRCSPMKGHSHVYWYRQLPEEGLKFMVYLQKENIIDESGMPKERFSAEFPKEGPSILRIQQVVRGDSAAYFCASSPGSNYEQYFGPGTRLTVT.

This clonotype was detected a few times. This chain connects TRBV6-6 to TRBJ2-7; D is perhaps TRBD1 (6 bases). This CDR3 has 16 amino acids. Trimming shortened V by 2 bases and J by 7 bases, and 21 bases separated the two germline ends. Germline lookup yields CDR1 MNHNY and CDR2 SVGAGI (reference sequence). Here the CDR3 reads CASSYKAVQGLQEQYF. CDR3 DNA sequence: TGTGCCAGCAGTTACAAAGCGGTGCAGGGGCTACAAGAGCAGTACTTC.

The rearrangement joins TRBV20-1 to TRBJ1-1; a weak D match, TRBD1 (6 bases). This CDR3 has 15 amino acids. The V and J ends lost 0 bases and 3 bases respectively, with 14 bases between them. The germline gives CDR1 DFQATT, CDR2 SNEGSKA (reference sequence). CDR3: CSAREPGRGHTEAFF. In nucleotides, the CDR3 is TGCAGTGCTAGAGAACCGGGCCGGGGGCACACTGAAGCTTTCTTT.

CDR3 amino acids: CAWNQGTEAFF. CDR3 DNA: TGTGCCTGGAACCAAGGAACTGAAGCTTTCTTT. The chain has TRBV30 and TRBJ1-1; D is undetermined. This CDR3 spans 11 amino acids. V dropped 4 bases and J dropped 5 bases, with 8 bases sitting between them. CDR1 and CDR2 (germline): GTSNPN, SVGIG (reference sequence).

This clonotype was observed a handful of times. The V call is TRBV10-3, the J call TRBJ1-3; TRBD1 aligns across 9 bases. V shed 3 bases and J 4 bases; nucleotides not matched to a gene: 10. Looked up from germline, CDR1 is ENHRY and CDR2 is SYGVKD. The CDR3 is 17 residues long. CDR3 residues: CAISDHGDRVEGNTIYF. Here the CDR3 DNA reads TGTGCCATCAGTGACCACGGGGACAGGGTAGAGGGAAACACCATATATTTT.

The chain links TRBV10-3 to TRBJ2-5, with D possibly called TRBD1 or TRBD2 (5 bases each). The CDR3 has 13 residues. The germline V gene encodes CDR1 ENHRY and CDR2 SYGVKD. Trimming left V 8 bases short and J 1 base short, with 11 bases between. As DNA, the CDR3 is TGTGCCATCTGCCGGGACCCCCAAGAGACCCAGTACTTC. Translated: CAICRDPQETQYF.

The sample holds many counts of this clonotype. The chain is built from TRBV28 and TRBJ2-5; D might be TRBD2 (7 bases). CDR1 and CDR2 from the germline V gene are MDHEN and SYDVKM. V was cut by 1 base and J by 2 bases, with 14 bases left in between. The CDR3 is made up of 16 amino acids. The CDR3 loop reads CASSLFGGGLQETQYF. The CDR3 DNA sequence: TGTGCCAGCAGTTTATTTGGCGGGGGCCTACAAGAGACCCAGTACTTC. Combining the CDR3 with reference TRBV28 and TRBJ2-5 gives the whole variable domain DVKVTQSSRYLVKRTGEKVFLECVQDMDHENMFWYRQDPGLGLRLIYFSYDVKMKEKGDIPEGYSVSREKKERFSLILESASTNQTSMYLCASSLFGGGLQETQYFGPGTRLLVL.

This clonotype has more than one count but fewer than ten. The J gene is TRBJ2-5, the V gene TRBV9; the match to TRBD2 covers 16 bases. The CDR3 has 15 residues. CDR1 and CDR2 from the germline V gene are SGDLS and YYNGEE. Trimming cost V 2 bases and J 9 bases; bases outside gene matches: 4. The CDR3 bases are TGTGCCAGCAGCGTCTCCGGGACTAGCGGGGGGGCCCAGTACTTC. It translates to CASSVSGTSGGAQYF.

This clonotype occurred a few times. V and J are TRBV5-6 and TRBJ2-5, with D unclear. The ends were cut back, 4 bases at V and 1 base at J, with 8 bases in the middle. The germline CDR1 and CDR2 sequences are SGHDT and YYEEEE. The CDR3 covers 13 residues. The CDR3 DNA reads TGTGCCAGCAGCCCCGACACCCAAGAGACCCAGTACTTC. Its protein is CASSPDTQETQYF.

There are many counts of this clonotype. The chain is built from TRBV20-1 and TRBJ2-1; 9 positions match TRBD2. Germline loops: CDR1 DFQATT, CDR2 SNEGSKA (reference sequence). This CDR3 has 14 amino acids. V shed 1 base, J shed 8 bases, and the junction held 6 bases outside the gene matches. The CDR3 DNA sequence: TGCAGTGCTAGAGCCGGGACTAGCAAGGATGAGCAGTTCTTC. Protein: CSARAGTSKDEQFF.